These 3 T cell receptor beta chains originate from one sample sequenced in a study of T-cell memory formation after mild COVID-19. MiXCR, run by TCRdb on the 5' RACE reads, gives a single entry per CDR3 protein. The sample includes about 390,000 distinct CDR3 sequences, 16% of them seen just once. The sequenced material came from PBMCs or a T cell subset sorted from them (not recorded which). The receptor source for this set is a man between 18 and 35 years old who had mild COVID-19 (a few samples of this study predate the infection). Cell type and time point are not known.

This clonotype was seen at least ten times. The chain uses TRBV10-3 and TRBJ2-6, with 7 bases identical to TRBD1. The V gene's germline CDR1 is ENHRY and CDR2 SYGVKD. V was clipped by 6 bases and J by 0 bases; unmatched bases: 5. This CDR3 spans 16 amino acids. The CDR3: CAISGTAVSGANVLTF. CDR3 coding DNA: TGTGCCATCAGCGGGACAGCCGTCTCTGGGGCCAACGTCCTGACTTTC.

This clonotype was detected only a few times. The chain has TRBV4-1 and TRBJ2-5; D is possibly TRBD2 (6 bases). The CDR3 totals 14 residues. The germline V gene has CDR1 MGHRA and CDR2 YSYEKL. V was trimmed by 4 bases and J by 5 bases, leaving 14 bases between them. This CDR3 is CASSPLPGRETQYF. CDR3 DNA sequence: TGCGCCAGCAGCCCTCTGCCGGGGAGGGAGACCCAGTACTTC.

This clonotype was counted between two and nine times. The chain recombines TRBV4-3 with TRBJ2-7; D not resolved. Germline CDR1 reads LGHNA; CDR2 reads YSLEER. The CDR3 length is 14 residues. Trimming removed 1 base at V and 4 bases at J, with 11 bases between. The CDR3 spells CASSQAPGWYEQYF. The CDR3 nucleotides read TGCGCCAGCAGCCAAGCTCCGGGCTGGTACGAGCAGTACTTC.